Below are 19 T cell receptor beta chains sequenced from a single sample in a study of blood T cells in healthy people across ages. The authors ran a second PCR of 7 to 11 cycles using a sample-barcoded 5' primer and a J-beta primer mix. Using its own MiXCR run on the 5' RACE reads, TCRdb lists one record per CDR3 protein. The sample shows over 1,500,000 distinct CDR3 sequences, 40% to 55% of them seen only once. Sequencing was done on a sample of blood. The receptors originated from a woman in her forties in good health.

This chain connects TRBV27 to TRBJ1-2; no clear D gene. This CDR3 comprises 13 residues. Trimming removed 6 bases from V and 6 bases from J, with 14 bases in between. Germline loops: CDR1 MNHEY, CDR2 SMNVEV (reference sequence). The CDR3 is CASSIEPGHGYTF. CDR3 nucleotide sequence: TGTGCCAGCAGCATAGAGCCCGGGCATGGCTACACCTTC.

The CDR3 spells CASSGDPAGTNYNEQFF. The CDR3 DNA follows: TGTGCCAGCAGCGGAGACCCAGCGGGGACGAATTACAATGAGCAGTTCTTC. This chain connects TRBV9 to TRBJ2-1; 7 positions agree with TRBD2. In germline, CDR1 is SGDLS, CDR2 YYNGEE. This CDR3 comprises 17 residues. With 3 bases clipped from V and 4 bases from J, the junction kept 13 bases outside the gene matches. The whole variable domain, filled in from reference TRBV9 and TRBJ2-1, reads DSGVTQTPKHLITATGQRVTLRCSPRSGDLSVYWYQQSLDQGLQFLIQYYNGEERAKGNILERFSAQQFPDLHSELNLSSLELGDSALYFCASSGDPAGTNYNEQFFGPGTRLTVL.

The rearrangement links TRBV20-1 to TRBJ2-3, with 12 positions matching TRBD2. Per germline, CDR1 DFQATT and CDR2 SNEGSKA (reference sequence). The CDR3 length is 19 residues. The V gene end was trimmed by 3 bases and the J gene end by 1 base; junction bases not matched to a gene: 14. DNA of the CDR3: TGCAGTGCTAGTACGCTAGCGGGGGGGCTAGAATTTGGCACAGATACGCAGTATTTT. This encodes CSASTLAGGLEFGTDTQYF.

There are a few counts of this clonotype. This chain uses TRBV4-3 with TRBJ2-1; 7 bases align to TRBD1. Germline values: CDR1 LGHNA, CDR2 YSLEER. After removal of 3 bases from V and 4 bases from J, the junction contained 15 bases not matched to a gene. The CDR3 covers 18 residues. In DNA form, the CDR3 reads TGCGCCAGCAGCCAGGGGGACAGCTCACTCCACGTTTACAATGAGCAGTTCTTC. This codes for CASSQGDSSLHVYNEQFF.

V gene TRBV12-3 or TRBV12-4 combines with J gene TRBJ2-5; weak D call: TRBD2 (6 bases). TRBJ2-7 explains the end of the DNA better; the J call may be wrong. The CDR3 sequence is 17 residues long. The CDR3 DNA reads as TGTGCCAGCAGTTTTTTTGGCCATCCCGGGACTCACCACGAGCAGTACTTC. It encodes CASSFFGHPGTHHEQYF.

This chain joins TRBV13 and TRBJ2-3; no clear D. Trimming left V 5 bases short and J 0 bases short, with 12 bases between. The CDR3 loop spans 15 amino acids. Germline V gene lookup returns CDR1 PRHDT and CDR2 FYEKMQ (reference sequence). Here the CDR3 reads CASSVESASTDTQYF. Here the CDR3 DNA reads TGTGCCAGCAGCGTAGAATCGGCAAGCACAGATACGCAGTATTTT.

The J gene is TRBJ1-2, the V gene TRBV7-9; a weak D match, TRBD1 (6 bases). Between the trimmed V and J ends, which lost 5 bases and 8 bases, there was a span of 15 bases. Per the germline V gene, CDR1 is SEHNR and CDR2 is FQNEAQ (reference sequence). The CDR3 sequence is 13 residues long. DNA of the CDR3: TGTGCCAGCAGCCCGGGGGGGGGCCAAGGCTACACCTTC. This gives the protein CASSPGGGQGYTF.

This clonotype appeared a few times. The rearrangement uses TRBV3-1 and TRBJ2-5; no clear D gene. The V end lost 2 bases, the J end lost 3 bases, and 10 bases lay between the germline ends. CDR1 is LGHDT and CDR2 is YNNKEL in the germline V gene (reference sequence). The CDR3 covers 14 residues. CDR3 loop: CASSQRDMEETQYF. The CDR3 DNA sequence: TGTGCCAGCAGCCAACGAGACATGGAAGAGACCCAGTACTTC.

The chain is built from TRBV7-2 and TRBJ2-3, with TRBD1 identical over 8 bases. This CDR3 region has 16 residues. Germline CDR1 reads SGHTA; CDR2 reads FQGNSA. With V trimmed by 3 bases and J by 2 bases, 7 bases remained unmatched. The CDR3, as DNA: TGTGCCAGCAGCTTCTTGACAGGGGTAAACACAGATACGCAGTATTTT. It specifies CASSFLTGVNTDTQYF.

The chain recombines TRBV5-1 with TRBJ2-7, with 7 bases that match TRBD1. The CDR3 sequence is 15 residues long. Germline V CDR1 and CDR2: SGHRS, YFSETQ. Losses at the gene ends were 2 bases for V and 7 bases for J; bases not matched to a gene: 12. CDR3 loop: CASSFGGQSVVEQYF. CDR3 coding DNA: TGCGCCAGCAGCTTTGGGGGACAGTCCGTTGTTGAGCAGTACTTC.

CDR3 protein: CASSQGTGPGTIYF. For the CDR3, the DNA is TGTGCCAGCAGCCAGGGGACAGGGCCGGGCACCATATATTTT. The rearrangement joins TRBV7-2 to TRBJ1-3; TRBD1 matches 9 bases. The V and J ends lost 5 bases and 9 bases, in that order; junction bases with no gene match: 8. Germline lookup yields CDR1 SGHTA and CDR2 FQGNSA. The CDR3 spans 14 residues.

This clonotype was picked up a small number of times. The genes are TRBV3-1 and TRBJ2-5; D possibly uses TRBD1 or TRBD2 (5 bases each). This CDR3 is 15 amino acids long. Trimming took 0 bases from V and 5 from J, leaving 13 bases between them. Germline values: CDR1 LGHDT, CDR2 YNNKEL (reference sequence). The CDR3 coding sequence is TGTGCCAGCAGCCAAGATATCCGGGACGCGGAGACCCAGTACTTC. Translating gives CASSQDIRDAETQYF.

The chain employs TRBV28 and TRBJ2-7; D may be TRBD1 (5 bases). CDR3 length equals 11 residues. Germline CDR1 is MDHEN and CDR2 is SYDVKM. Trimming pared 8 bases from V and 11 bases from J, leaving 16 bases between. The CDR3 here is CASAQSPGKYF. The CDR3 DNA follows: TGTGCCAGCGCCCAATCGCCAGGGAAGTACTTC.

The chain carries TRBV12-3 or TRBV12-4 and TRBJ1-2; D gene ambiguous. The CDR3 loop spans 11 amino acids. Trimming took 6 bases from V and 8 from J, leaving 10 bases between them. Here the CDR3 reads CASSAGRGYTF. DNA of the CDR3: TGTGCCAGCAGCGCGGGGAGAGGCTACACCTTC.

This chain connects TRBV7-2 to TRBJ1-4, with D possibly being TRBD1 (6 bases). Germline loops: CDR1 SGHTA, CDR2 FQGNSA. This CDR3 comprises 14 residues. V dropped 3 bases and J dropped 7 bases, with 12 bases sitting between them. The CDR3 DNA reads TGTGCCAGCAGCTTGGGGGCGCCGTCTGAAAAACTGTTTTTT. Translating gives CASSLGAPSEKLFF.

In its sample, this clonotype was seen once. The genes are TRBV20-1 and TRBJ2-4, with TRBD1 matching over 9 bases. The CDR3 has 17 amino acids. From germline, CDR1 is DFQATT and CDR2 SNEGSKA (reference sequence). J gave up 6 bases and V 5 bases, and 17 bases lay outside the gene matches. CDR3 DNA sequence: TGCAGTGCTCGCCGCGGGAGTACCGGGACAGGGAGAAACATTCAGTACTTC. Amino acids: CSARRGSTGTGRNIQYF.

V and J are TRBV11-1 and TRBJ2-7, with D maybe TRBD2 (6 bases). TRBJ2-5 explains the end of the DNA better; the J call may be wrong. The CDR3 is 16 residues long. CDR1 is SGHAT, CDR2 FQDESV, per germline (reference sequence). The DNA of the CDR3 is TGTGCCAGCAGCTCCCTCCGACTAGAGGAAAGGGAGACCCAGTACTTC. Protein product: CASSSLRLEERETQYF.

The chain uses TRBV6-2 or TRBV6-3 and TRBJ2-5, with D possibly matching TRBD2 (5 bases). The CDR3 length is 12 residues. Germline V gives CDR1 MNHEY, CDR2 SVGEGT. Trimming pared 6 bases from V and 7 bases from J, leaving 12 bases between. The CDR3 spells CASRLVAGTQYF. The CDR3 bases are TGTGCCAGCAGACTAGTCGCGGGGACCCAGTACTTC.

This clonotype has only a few counts. This rearrangement joins TRBV28 to TRBJ1-2; D is undetermined. V was clipped by 6 bases and J by 8 bases, with 13 bases between them. CDR3 length: 12 residues. Germline values: CDR1 MDHEN, CDR2 SYDVKM. Written as DNA, the CDR3 is TGTGCCAGCAGCCCCGGAGTGGGCGGCTACACCTTC. Amino acids: CASSPGVGGYTF.